Here is one T cell receptor (beta chain) with its context. Data came from immunoSEQ multiplex PCR; TCRdb stores just in-frame clones and leaves some out. The table includes 150,000 to 200,000 clones, approximately 90% detected once. CDR1 and CDR2 (germline): SGHRS, YFSETQ. V lost 0 bases to trimming and J lost 4 bases; unmatched junction nucleotides: 3. CDR3 length equals 14 residues. The sample is drawn from a study of T cell responses to AZD1222 COVID-19 vaccine. This clonotype was obtained from an adult who received the AZD1222 COVID-19 vaccine. The sequences come from peripheral blood, collected 28 days after the second AZD1222 dose. The chain is built from TRBV5-1 and TRBJ1-2; 7 nucleotides agree with TRBD1. The CDR3 nucleotides are TGCGCCAGCAGCTTGGGCACAGGGGCCTATGGCTACACCTTC. This codes for CASSLGTGAYGYTF.